This T cell receptor (beta chain) emerged from a study of cytomegalovirus exposure and HLA in healthy donors. Study observations and caveats: Listed as cytomegalovirus-associated were over 150 TCR beta chains.

Comment on this clone: Antigen: not known.

CDR3 length: 13 residues. The germline V and J ends were trimmed by 5 bases and 8 bases, with 15 bases remaining between them. The germline gives CDR1 LNHDA, CDR2 SQIVND (reference sequence). PCR involved 60 Vbeta and 13 Jbeta primers. Sequencing used immunoSEQ multiplex PCR; TCRdb keeps in-frame clones, though not all of them. The data hold about 150,000 clones, with less than 85% observed a single time. Sequences were obtained from PBMCs. The chain joins TRBV19 to TRBJ1-2, with D possibly being TRBD1 (6 bases). The sequence was obtained from a woman in her 50s in good health and CMV-seropositive. The CDR3 coding sequence is TGTGCCAGTAGTTCGAACAGGGAGCGGGGCTACACCTTC. Amino acids: CASSSNRERGYTF.